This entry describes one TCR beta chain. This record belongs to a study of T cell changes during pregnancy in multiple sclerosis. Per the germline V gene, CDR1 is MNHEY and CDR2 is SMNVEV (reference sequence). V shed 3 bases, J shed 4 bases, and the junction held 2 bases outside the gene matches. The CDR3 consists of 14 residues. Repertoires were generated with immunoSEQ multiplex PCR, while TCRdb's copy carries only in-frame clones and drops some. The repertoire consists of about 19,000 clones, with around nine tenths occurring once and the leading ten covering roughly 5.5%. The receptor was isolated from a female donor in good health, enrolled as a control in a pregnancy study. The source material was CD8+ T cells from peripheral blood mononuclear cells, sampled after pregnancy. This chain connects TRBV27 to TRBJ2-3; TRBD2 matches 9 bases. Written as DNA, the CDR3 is TGTGCCAGCAGTTTTCCTAGCGGGGCAGATACGCAGTATTTT. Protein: CASSFPSGADTQYF.